Below are 22 T cell receptor beta chains sequenced from a single sample in a study of T-cell reconstitution after alpha-beta-depleted transplantation in children. Unique molecular identifiers tagged the TCRbeta library. MiXCR, run by TCRdb on the PCR reads, gives a single entry per CDR3 protein. The sample has about 500,000 distinct CDR3 sequences, 30% to 35% seen once; the top ten hold 2% to 3%. The specimen comprised PBMCs from the stem cell graft donor, sampled from the stem cell graft. The source of these receptors is a human donor who donated a stem cell graft to a child with aplastic anemia.

This chain joins TRBV6-5 and TRBJ1-1; TRBD1 aligns across 8 bases. The CDR3 has 14 residues. The junction had 8 bases not matched to a gene; V was cut back by 4 bases and J by 7 bases. Germline CDR1 MNHEY, CDR2 SVGAGI. CDR3 residues: CASSSHRGKGEAFF. Here the CDR3 DNA reads TGTGCCAGCAGTTCCCACAGGGGGAAAGGTGAAGCTTTCTTT.

The chain joins TRBV5-5 to TRBJ2-1; 9 nucleotides agree with TRBD2. Per the germline V gene, CDR1 is SGHKS and CDR2 is YYEKEE (reference sequence). V lost 0 bases to trimming and J lost 0 bases; unmatched junction nucleotides: 4. The length of the CDR3 is 17 residues. This CDR3 reads CASSLDSGSSSYNEQFF. As DNA, the CDR3 is TGTGCCAGCAGCTTGGATAGCGGGAGCAGCTCCTACAATGAGCAGTTCTTC.

The sample holds many counts of this clonotype. The V gene is TRBV20-1, the J gene TRBJ1-5; the D gene is possibly TRBD1 (6 bases). Germline lookup yields CDR1 DFQATT and CDR2 SNEGSKA (reference sequence). CDR3 size: 13 residues. The V gene lost 1 base and the J gene lost 2 bases, with 6 bases spanning the gap. CDR3 bases: TGCAGTGCTAGAGGGACAGGCAATCAGCCCCAGCATTTT. Protein: CSARGTGNQPQHF.

The V call is TRBV18, the J call TRBJ2-5; D is possibly TRBD2 (5 bases). With 6 bases removed from V and 5 bases from J, the gap between germline ends came to 16 bases. The CDR3 runs 14 residues. CDR1 is KGHSH and CDR2 is LQKENI in the germline V gene. CDR3 DNA sequence: TGTGCCAGCTCCGCGAACCGGGGAAGGGAGACCCAGTACTTC. Its translation is CASSANRGRETQYF.

The V and J genes are TRBV29-1 and TRBJ1-2; 7 bases map to TRBD1. This CDR3 contains 13 residues. Germline V gives CDR1 SQVTM, CDR2 ANQGSEA. With V trimmed by 4 bases and J by 5 bases, 7 bases remained unmatched. The CDR3 loop reads CSVGVGQSYGYTF. CDR3 coding DNA: TGCAGCGTTGGGGTGGGACAGTCATATGGCTACACCTTC.

This clonotype appeared a few times. This rearrangement joins TRBV5-4 to TRBJ2-4, with TRBD2 matching over 11 bases. With 1 base clipped from V and 0 bases from J, the junction kept 9 bases outside the gene matches. The CDR3 loop spans 19 amino acids. Germline V gene lookup returns CDR1 SGHNT and CDR2 YYREEE (reference sequence). For the CDR3, the DNA is TGTGCCAGCAGCTTGTATCAGGGACTAGCGGTCCTAGCCAAAAACATTCAGTACTTC. Encoded protein: CASSLYQGLAVLAKNIQYF.

The chain has TRBV6-1 and TRBJ1-1, with D maybe TRBD1 (5 bases). The V end was cut by 6 bases, the J end by 6 bases, with 17 bases between. Germline V lookup: CDR1 MNHNS, CDR2 SASEGT. The CDR3 spans 14 residues. The CDR3 spells CASSFGAVFPEAFF. The CDR3 nucleotides are TGTGCCAGCAGCTTCGGGGCTGTCTTTCCTGAAGCTTTCTTT.

V and J are TRBV5-1 and TRBJ2-3; D is unclear. The CDR3 is 15 residues long. The germline CDR1 and CDR2 sequences are SGHRS and YFSETQ. Trimming left V 4 bases short and J 2 bases short, with 14 bases between. The CDR3 sequence is CASSPTTSLTDTQYF. The CDR3 DNA reads TGCGCCAGCAGCCCAACTACGTCCCTCACAGATACGCAGTATTTT.

This chain joins TRBV14 and TRBJ2-1; D is unresolved. This CDR3 has 13 residues. Germline CDR1 is SGHDN and CDR2 is FVKESK. The V gene lost 4 bases and the J gene lost 5 bases, with 9 bases spanning the gap. CDR3 in amino acids: CASSRRPDNEQFF. In nucleotides, the CDR3 is TGTGCCAGCAGCCGGCGACCCGACAATGAGCAGTTCTTC.

The table lists this clonotype with a few counts. The V call is TRBV7-9, the J call TRBJ2-3; 9 nucleotides line up with TRBD2. Germline V gene lookup returns CDR1 SEHNR and CDR2 FQNEAQ (reference sequence). This CDR3 has 13 residues. V shed 4 bases and J 10 bases; nucleotides not matched to a gene: 6. The CDR3 coding sequence is TGTGCCAGCAGCTCCTATAGCGGGAGAGCGCAGTATTTT. Translation: CASSSYSGRAQYF.

This clonotype showed up just a few times. The chain has TRBV20-1 and TRBJ2-7; TRBD2 matches at 8 bases. Germline values: CDR1 DFQATT, CDR2 SNEGSKA (reference sequence). With V trimmed by 7 bases and J by 2 bases, 7 bases remained unmatched. The CDR3 consists of 13 residues. DNA for the CDR3: TGCAGTGTCAGGACTAGCCGCGCCTACGAGCAGTACTTC. Translating it yields CSVRTSRAYEQYF.

The V and J genes are TRBV7-8 and TRBJ2-3; 7 nucleotides line up with TRBD1. CDR1 and CDR2 from the germline V gene are SGHVS and FQNEAQ. V shed 5 bases and J 3 bases; nucleotides not matched to a gene: 5. The CDR3 has 14 amino acids. The CDR3: CASSREQGTDTQYF. In DNA form, the CDR3 reads TGTGCCAGCAGCCGTGAACAGGGGACAGATACGCAGTATTTT.

This rearrangement joins TRBV5-6 to TRBJ2-3; tentatively, D is TRBD2 (6 bases). Germline lookup yields CDR1 SGHDT and CDR2 YYEEEE. CDR3 length: 16 residues. The V gene lost 4 bases and the J gene lost 2 bases, with 17 bases spanning the gap. The DNA of the CDR3 is TGTGCCAGCAGCCCTGGGGCGGGACTTCCCACAGATACGCAGTATTTT. Its translation is CASSPGAGLPTDTQYF.

This chain's CDR3 is CASSPTGTVAYEQYF. The CDR3 DNA reads TGTGCCAGCAGCCCGACCGGGACGGTAGCCTACGAGCAGTACTTC. The rearrangement uses TRBV12-3 or TRBV12-4 and TRBJ2-7, with D possibly being TRBD1 or TRBD2 (5 bases each). This CDR3 spans 15 amino acids. Trimming took off 6 bases at V and 2 bases at J, with 17 bases between the two ends.

The chain links TRBV7-2 to TRBJ2-5; possible D gene TRBD1, 5 bases. In germline, CDR1 is SGHTA, CDR2 FQGNSA. The CDR3 contains 15 residues. Trimming took 2 bases from V and 1 from J, leaving 11 bases between them. The CDR3 DNA follows: TGTGCCAGCAGCTTAAGGGGTCCCACCCAAGAGACCCAGTACTTC. It is translated as CASSLRGPTQETQYF.

The chain employs TRBV27 and TRBJ2-1; 9 positions match TRBD1. This CDR3 comprises 17 residues. The germline V gene has CDR1 MNHEY and CDR2 SMNVEV (reference sequence). The V gene end was trimmed by 2 bases and the J gene end by 2 bases; junction bases not matched to a gene: 7. The CDR3 nucleotides are TGTGCCAGCAGTTTAGGGCTAAGACAGGGGGCCTACAATGAGCAGTTCTTC. Translation: CASSLGLRQGAYNEQFF.

With regard to this clonotype: At one end, the junction sequence differs from germline, possibly due to a read error. The chain employs TRBV6-1 and TRBJ1-4, with TRBD1 identical over 8 bases. The CDR3 contains 15 residues. Germline V lookup: CDR1 MNHNS, CDR2 SASEGT. CDR3 sequence: CASSGRTGTNDKLFF. The CDR3 DNA sequence: TGTGCCAGCAGTGGCCGGACAGGGACGAATGACAAACTGTTTTTT.

The V gene is TRBV5-5, the J gene TRBJ1-1; 8 positions agree with TRBD1. The V gene's germline CDR1 is SGHKS and CDR2 YYEKEE (reference sequence). This CDR3 comprises 15 residues. V lost 4 bases to trimming and J lost 4 bases; unmatched junction nucleotides: 9. This CDR3 is CASSPDRGGSTEAFF. The DNA for the CDR3 is TGTGCCAGCAGCCCCGACAGGGGCGGGAGCACTGAAGCTTTCTTT.

The chain links TRBV5-5 to TRBJ2-1; 11 nucleotides agree with TRBD2. From germline, CDR1 is SGHKS and CDR2 YYEKEE (reference sequence). The V and J ends lost 1 base and 5 bases, in that order; junction bases with no gene match: 5. The CDR3 spans 16 residues. The CDR3 DNA follows: TGTGCCAGCAGCTTGACTAGCGGGAGCCTCGACAATGAGCAGTTCTTC. Encoded protein: CASSLTSGSLDNEQFF. The variable domain in full, completed from reference TRBV5-5 and TRBJ2-1, reads DAGVTQSPTHLIKTRGQQVTLRCSPISGHKSVSWYQQVLGQGPQFIFQYYEKEERGRGNFPDRFSARQFPNYSSELNVNALLLGDSALYLCASSLTSGSLDNEQFFGPGTRLTVL.

A few counts support this clonotype. The J gene is TRBJ2-1, the V gene TRBV20-1, with D perhaps TRBD1 (5 bases). Deletions cut 8 bases from V and 3 bases from J, with 8 bases between. CDR3 size: 11 residues. In germline, CDR1 is DFQATT, CDR2 SNEGSKA (reference sequence). CDR3 in amino acids: CSRQGYNEQFF. The CDR3 region has the DNA TGCAGTCGCCAGGGCTACAATGAGCAGTTCTTC.

This clonotype came up many times. This chain connects TRBV28 to TRBJ2-3; tentative D call: TRBD2 (6 bases). This CDR3 is built from 14 residues. Trimming took 2 bases from V and 2 from J, leaving 8 bases between them. Germline V gives CDR1 MDHEN, CDR2 SYDVKM. The CDR3 sequence: CASSLTGVTDTQYF. For the CDR3, the DNA is TGTGCCAGCAGTTTAACGGGGGTCACAGATACGCAGTATTTT.

This chain links TRBV7-9 with TRBJ1-3, with D tentatively TRBD1 (6 bases). Per the germline V gene, CDR1 is SEHNR and CDR2 is FQNEAQ (reference sequence). The CDR3 is 15 residues long. Trimming cost V 6 bases and J 0 bases, with 12 bases left between them. For the CDR3, the DNA is TGTGCCAGCAGATCAGGACAGAGCTCTGGAAACACCATATATTTT. It codes for CASRSGQSSGNTIYF.